These 31 T cell receptor beta chains came from one sample sequenced in a study of cytomegalovirus exposure and HLA in healthy donors. Primers included in the PCR were 60 Vbeta and 13 Jbeta primers. Assay: immunoSEQ multiplex PCR; the TCRdb copy retains only in-frame clones and omits some. This sample carries around 100,000 clones, about 72% of them seen once, and the ten largest clones take roughly 2%. The sample consisted of PBMCs. The receptors come from a man aged 25-40 years in good health and CMV-seronegative.

The chain combines TRBV12-2 with TRBJ2-3; the DNA was not compared with TRBD2, the D call given in the table. TRBV12-2 is classified as a pseudogene. The CDR3 sequence is 19 residues long. The CDR3 DNA follows: TGTGCAAGTCGCTTAGCGAAGGGCGGGAGGGCCGTAAACACAGATACGCAGTATTTT. Its translation: CASRLAKGGRAVNTDTQYF.

V is TRBV6-1 and J is TRBJ1-2; D is ambiguous. V was trimmed by 3 bases and J by 4 bases, leaving 12 bases between them. Germline V lookup: CDR1 MNHNS, CDR2 SASEGT. The CDR3 is made up of 14 amino acids. CDR3 amino acids: CASSDLEGLYGYTF. The CDR3 DNA sequence: TGTGCCAGCAGTGATCTCGAGGGTCTCTATGGCTACACCTTC.

This chain uses TRBV5-8 with TRBJ1-2; no firm D call. The CDR3 extends over 15 amino acids. Germline V CDR1 and CDR2: SGHTS, YDEGEE. Trimming removed 2 bases from V and 4 bases from J, with 15 bases in between. The CDR3, as DNA: TGTGCCAGCAGCTTTACCACGGTCCTATCCTATGGCTACACCTTC. It yields the protein CASSFTTVLSYGYTF.

The V and J genes are TRBV19 and TRBJ2-6; 8 positions agree with TRBD1. The J segment lost 1 base and the V segment lost 5 bases, leaving 7 bases of the junction unmatched. The germline V gene encodes CDR1 LNHDA and CDR2 SQIVND (reference sequence). This CDR3 has 17 residues. This CDR3 is CASSSWTGWSGANVLTF. The CDR3 nucleotides read TGTGCCAGTAGTTCCTGGACAGGGTGGTCTGGGGCCAACGTCCTGACTTTC.

This clone occurred once. This chain connects TRBV18 to TRBJ2-7; D is undetermined. The CDR3 is made up of 13 amino acids. V lost 2 bases and J lost 5, with 10 bases in between. The germline CDR1 and CDR2 sequences are KGHSH and LQKENI. For the CDR3, the DNA is TGTGCCAGCTCACCATTCCTCGGAGACGAGCAGTACTTC. It yields the protein CASSPFLGDEQYF.

V and J are TRBV10-1 and TRBJ2-5; 8 nucleotides match TRBD1. This CDR3 contains 14 residues. After removal of 6 bases from V and 2 bases from J, the junction contained 5 bases not matched to a gene. Germline-derived CDR1 and CDR2 are WNHNN and SYGVQD (reference sequence). CDR3 in DNA: TGCGCCAGCAGCCAGACAGGGGATCAAGAGACCCAGTACTTC. Protein: CASSQTGDQETQYF.

In its sample, this clone was seen a few times. V and J are TRBV27 and TRBJ1-2; D is perhaps TRBD1 (6 bases). The CDR3 has 13 amino acids. Germline assignment: CDR1 MNHEY and CDR2 SMNVEV (reference sequence). Trimming took off 10 bases at V and 4 bases at J, with 16 bases between the two ends. The CDR3 DNA reads as TGTGCCACCACCCGCCAGGGGTCCTATGGCTACACCTTC. Its protein product is CATTRQGSYGYTF.

This chain joins TRBV19 and TRBJ2-2; a weak D match, TRBD2 (5 bases). Germline V CDR1 and CDR2: LNHDA, SQIVND (reference sequence). Trimming removed 3 bases at V and 8 bases at J, with 16 bases between. This CDR3 is 15 amino acids long. The CDR3 DNA is TGTGCCAGTAGTATCAAGGACTTTCTAGTTGGGGAGCTGTTTTTT. It yields the protein CASSIKDFLVGELFF.

This clone occurred a few times. The germline gene is not matched at one end of the junction; a read error may be the cause. The V call is TRBV7-7, the J call TRBJ2-7; 8 nucleotides align to TRBD2. Germline V gene lookup returns CDR1 SSHAT and CDR2 FNYEAQ (reference sequence). The CDR3 extends over 12 amino acids. CDR3 nucleotide sequence: TGTGCTAGCAGCTTAAGCGGGGGAGAGCAGTACTTC. Amino acid sequence: CASSLSGGEQYF.

This chain links TRBV27 with TRBJ1-1, with TRBD1 as a possible D gene (6 bases). Trimming left V 5 bases short and J 1 base short, with 11 bases between. CDR3 length equals 14 residues. The germline gives CDR1 MNHEY, CDR2 SMNVEV (reference sequence). The CDR3 coding sequence is TGTGCCAGCAGTACGCAGGGGCGGAACACTGAAGCTTTCTTT. Its translation: CASSTQGRNTEAFF.

The CDR3 bases are TGTGCCAGCAGCCCCGGAGCCTACAATCAGCCCCAGCATTTT. Protein: CASSPGAYNQPQHF. The chain uses TRBV27 and TRBJ1-5; D is ambiguous. Trimming removed 6 bases at V and 3 bases at J, with 12 bases between. Germline values: CDR1 MNHEY, CDR2 SMNVEV (reference sequence). This CDR3 is built from 14 residues.

V gene TRBV7-3 combines with J gene TRBJ1-1; no clear D gene. CDR1 is SGHTA, CDR2 FQGTGA, per germline. The CDR3 totals 13 residues. Trimming left V 1 base short and J 1 base short, with 4 bases between. CDR3 nucleotides: TGTGCCAGCAGCTTAAGTCAGAACACTGAAGCTTTCTTT. As protein: CASSLSQNTEAFF.

V is TRBV27 and J is TRBJ2-7; 9 bases match TRBD1. Germline V CDR1 and CDR2: MNHEY, SMNVEV (reference sequence). The V and J ends lost 4 bases and 1 base, in that order; junction bases with no gene match: 5. The CDR3 covers 15 residues. As DNA, the CDR3 is TGTGCCAGCAGTTCGGGGACAGGGAGTTCCTACGAGCAGTACTTC. Translating gives CASSSGTGSSYEQYF.

This clone was seen more than once but under ten times. The chain has TRBV4-1 and TRBJ1-3, with no clear D. The CDR3 contains 12 residues. Germline V gene sequence: CDR1 MGHRA, CDR2 YSYEKL. V was clipped by 3 bases and J by 4 bases, with 4 bases between them. CDR3 in amino acids: CASSQAGNTIYF. The CDR3 DNA reads TGCGCCAGCAGCCAGGCCGGAAACACCATATATTTT.

A few counts support this clone. J is TRBJ2-3 and V is TRBV11-1; D may be TRBD1 (6 bases). V was clipped by 7 bases and J by 2 bases, with 13 bases between them. The length of the CDR3 is 14 residues. The germline gives CDR1 SGHAT, CDR2 FQDESV (reference sequence). The CDR3 loop reads CASNRDQHTDTQYF. The CDR3 region has the DNA TGTGCCAGCAACAGGGACCAACACACAGATACGCAGTATTTT.

There are a few counts of this clone. The chain has TRBV18 and TRBJ1-3; TRBD1 aligns across 7 bases. The CDR3 spans 15 residues. The germline CDR1 and CDR2 sequences are KGHSH and LQKENI. J was trimmed by 7 bases and V by 0 bases; bases with no gene match: 6. CDR3 sequence reads: CASSPPGRGQNTIYF. In DNA, the CDR3 is TGTGCCAGCTCACCACCGGGAAGGGGGCAGAACACCATATATTTT.

Regarding this clone: One end of the junction is discordant with germline, which a read error may explain. This chain joins TRBV7-9 and TRBJ2-7, with a possible D match to TRBD2 (6 bases). The CDR3 spans 17 residues. Germline CDR1 is SEHNR and CDR2 is FQNEAQ (reference sequence). In nucleotides, the CDR3 is TGTTCCAGCAGCATACAATTATCGGGGGTGGGCGCCTACGAGCAGTACTTC. It encodes CSSSIQLSGVGAYEQYF.

This clone was observed a few times. This CDR3 is CASSFRFSGGDTQYF. The CDR3 nucleotides read TGTGCCAGCAGCTTTAGATTTTCAGGGGGAGATACGCAGTATTTT. The chain joins TRBV5-8 to TRBJ2-3, with 7 bases aligning to TRBD1. V gave up 2 bases and J gave up 5 bases; unmatched junction bases: 8. Germline CDR1 is SGHTS and CDR2 is YDEGEE. This CDR3 region has 15 residues.

V usage is TRBV7-9 and J usage is TRBJ1-1; D uncertain. Germline-derived CDR1 and CDR2 are SEHNR and FQNEAQ (reference sequence). The V end was cut by 4 bases, the J end by 5 bases, with 11 bases between. The CDR3 is 13 residues long. CDR3 amino acids: CASSSPRGTEAFF. The CDR3, as DNA: TGTGCCAGCAGCTCCCCTCGGGGTACTGAAGCTTTCTTT.

The chain has TRBV30 and TRBJ1-5; 7 bases fit TRBD1. This CDR3 spans 14 amino acids. Germline CDR1 is GTSNPN and CDR2 is SVGIG (reference sequence). The junction had 2 bases not matched to a gene; V was cut back by 1 base and J by 2 bases. The DNA of the CDR3 is TGTGCCTGGAGTGCCGGACAGGGCAATCAGCCCCAGCATTTT. Protein product: CAWSAGQGNQPQHF.

The chain employs TRBV4-2 and TRBJ2-2, with 7 bases that match TRBD1. The germline V gene encodes CDR1 LGHNA and CDR2 YNFKEQ. With V trimmed by 4 bases and J by 5 bases, 7 bases remained unmatched. The CDR3 is made up of 15 amino acids. The DNA of the CDR3 is TGTGCCAGCAGCCTCTCAGACAGGGAGACCGGGGAGCTGTTTTTT. This translates into CASSLSDRETGELFF.

This clone was picked up a small number of times. The CDR3: CASSQDGAGVSHYNEQFF. The CDR3 DNA sequence: TGCGCCAGCAGCCAAGATGGGGCAGGGGTGTCGCATTACAATGAGCAGTTCTTC. This rearrangement joins TRBV4-1 to TRBJ2-1, with a weak D call TRBD1 (6 bases). The CDR3 length is 18 residues. V was clipped by 0 bases and J by 4 bases, with 19 bases between them. Germline V lookup: CDR1 MGHRA, CDR2 YSYEKL.

The genes are TRBV6-5 and TRBJ1-5; weak D call: TRBD1 (5 bases). V was clipped by 5 bases and J by 7 bases, with 15 bases between them. This CDR3 has 14 amino acids. CDR1 MNHEY and CDR2 SVGAGI come from the germline V gene. In DNA, the CDR3 is TGTGCCAGCAGTCCGGGATCGGGGGGGCAGCCCCAGCATTTT. It yields the protein CASSPGSGGQPQHF.

The rearrangement uses TRBV5-6 and TRBJ2-1; TRBD1 agrees at 8 bases. Germline loops: CDR1 SGHDT, CDR2 YYEEEE. With V trimmed by 4 bases and J by 3 bases, 3 bases remained unmatched. CDR3 length equals 14 residues. DNA of the CDR3: TGTGCCAGCAGCCTGGGACAGGACTACAATGAGCAGTTCTTC. It yields the protein CASSLGQDYNEQFF.

This clone was picked up a small number of times. CDR3 amino acids: CASSRTGEWGYTF. As DNA, the CDR3 is TGTGCCAGCAGCAGAACAGGGGAATGGGGCTACACCTTC. The V and J genes are TRBV27 and TRBJ1-2, with TRBD1 matching 7 bases. From germline, CDR1 is MNHEY and CDR2 SMNVEV (reference sequence). The CDR3 runs 13 residues. The junction had 9 bases not matched to a gene; V was cut back by 6 bases and J by 8 bases.

The chain links TRBV7-2 to TRBJ1-5; possibly TRBD1 for D (5 bases). Germline CDR1 and CDR2: SGHTA and FQGNSA. This CDR3 comprises 14 residues. V was cut by 5 bases and J by 8 bases, with 16 bases left in between. DNA for the CDR3: TGTGCCAGCAGCCCCCGCGGGGCCATGGAGCCCCAGCATTTT. Translated: CASSPRGAMEPQHF.

The gene calls are TRBV5-6 and TRBJ2-1, with 8 positions matching TRBD2. The CDR3 has 14 residues. J lost 9 bases, V lost 3 bases, and 8 bases had no gene match. The V gene's germline CDR1 is SGHDT and CDR2 YYEEEE. Here the CDR3 DNA reads TGTGCCAGCAGCTCTGCCGGGACTAGAGTTGAGCAGTTCTTC. Its translation is CASSSAGTRVEQFF. The variable domain in full, completed from reference TRBV5-6 and TRBJ2-1, reads DAGVTQSPTHLIKTRGQQVTLRCSPKSGHDTVSWYQQALGQGPQFIFQYYEEEERQRGNFPDRFSGHQFPNYSSELNVNALLLGDSALYLCASSSAGTRVEQFFGPGTRLTVL.

This clone was detected a few times. The genes are TRBV18 and TRBJ1-1; D is perhaps TRBD1 (5 bases). Germline-derived CDR1 and CDR2 are KGHSH and LQKENI. Between the trimmed V and J ends, which lost 5 bases and 1 base, there was a span of 17 bases. This CDR3 region has 16 residues. The CDR3 reads CASSATDNTRNTEAFF. CDR3 nucleotides: TGTGCCAGCTCAGCGACAGATAACACACGGAACACTGAAGCTTTCTTT.

The chain links TRBV5-1 to TRBJ2-2; the match to TRBD2 covers 10 bases. Trimming removed 1 base from V and 0 bases from J; junction bases left unmatched: 3. Germline loops: CDR1 SGHRS, CDR2 YFSETQ. This CDR3 is 17 amino acids long. The CDR3 nucleotides are TGCGCCAGCAGCTTGCAACTAGCGGGGACGAACACCGGGGAGCTGTTTTTT. Residues: CASSLQLAGTNTGELFF.

This clone occurred a few times. The V call is TRBV5-4, the J call TRBJ2-7; 11 bases map to TRBD2. This CDR3 is built from 14 residues. The J segment lost 2 bases and the V segment lost 7 bases, leaving 5 bases of the junction unmatched. Germline CDR1 and CDR2: SGHNT and YYREEE (reference sequence). CDR3 bases: TGTGCCAGCTCCGGGACTAGCGGCCCCTACGAGCAGTACTTC. Translated, it gives CASSGTSGPYEQYF.

This clone was recorded at least ten times. The chain joins TRBV14 to TRBJ2-7; D remains ambiguous. Per the germline V gene, CDR1 is SGHDN and CDR2 is FVKESK. The length of the CDR3 is 14 residues. The ends were cut back, 0 bases at V and 2 bases at J, with 8 bases in the middle. CDR3 nucleotide sequence: TGTGCCAGCAGCCAAGAGGTAGCTACCTACGAGCAGTACTTC. It encodes CASSQEVATYEQYF.